The present T cell receptor beta chain was sequenced within a study of blood T cell repertoires in COVID-19. The assay was immunoSEQ multiplex PCR, and TCRdb's table has in-frame clones only and misses some. The repertoire includes about 200,000 clones, around 80% of them detected once, and 5.5% sits in the top ten. The receptor was derived from a woman in her 70s with acute or convalescent COVID-19. Sequenced: peripheral blood.

The CDR3, as DNA: TGTGCCAGCAGCGGGACAGGCCCCCTATATGGCTACACCTTC. This codes for CASSGTGPLYGYTF. This chain uses TRBV28 with TRBJ1-2; 8 bases fit TRBD1. Germline CDR1 MDHEN, CDR2 SYDVKM. V gave up 6 bases and J gave up 5 bases; unmatched junction bases: 8. CDR3 size: 14 residues.